Following are 9 T cell receptor delta chains from one sample sequenced in a study of Vδ1+ human thymocytes. Study-wide results and limits: Thymic TRG and TRD repertoires appeared highly polyclonal, with Gaussian CDR3 length distributions.

The antigens of these receptors remain unknown. Sequences come from RNA converted to cDNA by reverse transcription. CDR3 amplicons came from multiplex PCR with pooled V-gene forward and constant-region reverse primers. TCRdb called clones anew from the multiplex PCR reads with CATT. The sample has some 73,000 delta-chain clones; 30% to 45% are singletons. Specimen: Vdelta1+ gamma-delta thymocytes from the thymus. Subset here: FACS-sorted CD3+ TCRalphabeta- TCRVdelta1+ TCRVdelta2- thymocytes. These receptors were obtained from a boy under two years old who had congenital heart surgery.

V is TRDV1 and J is TRDJ1, with TRDD3 identical over 12 bases. The germline gives CDR1 TSWWSYY, CDR2 QGS. The junction had 24 bases not matched to a gene; V was cut back by 4 bases and J by 6 bases. The length of the CDR3 is 21 residues. CDR3 amino acids: CALGGHGLSYMYWGILHKLIF. The CDR3 DNA reads as TGTGCTCTTGGGGGTCACGGCCTTTCCTACATGTACTGGGGGATACTCCATAAACTCATCTTT.

Only a few counts were recorded for this clone. The chain is built from TRDV1 and TRDJ1; weak D call: TRDD2 (7 bases). Germline CDR1 reads TSWWSYY; CDR2 reads QGS. V dropped 3 bases and J dropped 0 bases, with 26 bases sitting between them. The CDR3 totals 20 residues. The CDR3 reads CALGDIFSYEWGLYTDKLIF. CDR3 DNA sequence: TGTGCTCTTGGGGACATTTTTTCCTACGAGTGGGGGTTGTACACCGATAAACTCATCTTT.

The J gene is TRDJ1, the V gene TRDV1; 11 nucleotides align to TRDD3. With V trimmed by 0 bases and J by 0 bases, 12 bases remained unmatched. This CDR3 has 20 residues. Germline V gene lookup returns CDR1 TSWWSYY and CDR2 QGS. DNA of the CDR3: TGTGCTCTTGGGGAACTACTACCTTGGGGGATACGCGCCTACACCGATAAACTCATCTTT. Its translation: CALGELLPWGIRAYTDKLIF.

The V gene is TRDV1, the J gene TRDJ1; TRDD3 aligns across 12 bases. V dropped 9 bases and J dropped 3; count of bases not matched to a gene: 20. Germline CDR1 TSWWSYY, CDR2 QGS. There are 19 residues in the CDR3. The CDR3, as DNA: TGTGCTCTACCTAAAATCCTCGCCTGGGGGATACGCTCTGCCGATAAACTCATCTTT. It yields the protein CALPKILAWGIRSADKLIF.

This rearrangement joins TRDV1 to TRDJ1; a possible D gene is TRDD3 (6 bases). The germline V gene encodes CDR1 TSWWSYY and CDR2 QGS. Trimming stripped 0 bases from V and 0 bases from J, with 26 bases between. This CDR3 contains 21 residues. The CDR3: CALGELPTYYRGRQYTDKLIF. CDR3 sequence (DNA): TGTGCTCTTGGGGAACTTCCAACCTATTATCGGGGGAGACAGTACACCGATAAACTCATCTTT.

V is TRDV1 and J is TRDJ1, with 7 bases that match TRDD3. J gave up 0 bases and V 4 bases, and 26 bases lay outside the gene matches. Looked up from germline, CDR1 is TSWWSYY and CDR2 is QGS. The CDR3 is 22 amino acids. CDR3 bases: TGTGCTCTTGGGGTGCGGTCCCCTACTGGGGCCCCACGGGGAATGTACACCGATAAACTCATCTTT. It is translated as CALGVRSPTGAPRGMYTDKLIF.

This sequence joins TRDV2 and TRDJ1; 12 bases match TRDD3. Unmatched junction bases numbered 29, after V lost 2 bases and J lost 11 bases. The CDR3 runs to 21 residues. The germline V gene has CDR1 GEAIGNYY and CDR2 EKD. Here the CDR3 DNA reads TGTGCCTGTGACAACCCCCTCCTACGTAGATGGGGACTGGGGGATACTCTGAGGCTCATCTTT. Protein: CACDNPLLRRWGLGDTLRLIF.

In the case of this clone: Other DNA sequences in the same sample also yield this CDR3. The rearrangement joins TRDV1 to TRDJ1; 9 nucleotides line up with TRDD2. CDR3 length: 21 residues. V shed 3 bases, J shed 10 bases, and the junction held 30 bases outside the gene matches. The germline V gene encodes CDR1 TSWWSYY and CDR2 QGS. The CDR3 nucleotides read TGTGCTCTTGGGGAGCCGACCTTCCTACGACGATACGAACCGTCTTCGAGCGGACTCATCTTT. Amino acids: CALGEPTFLRRYEPSSSGLIF.

This clone has more than one count but fewer than ten. The V gene is TRDV1, the J gene TRDJ1; D possibly corresponds to TRDD3 (10 bases). There are 22 residues in the CDR3. Germline CDR1 TSWWSYY, CDR2 QGS. The V end was cut by 0 bases, the J end by 1 base, with 30 bases between. CDR3 nucleotide sequence: TGTGCTCTTGGGGAACTGGGGGCCTTCCTACGCCGACTGGGGGATTCCACCGATAAACTCATCTTT. Protein: CALGELGAFLRRLGDSTDKLIF.